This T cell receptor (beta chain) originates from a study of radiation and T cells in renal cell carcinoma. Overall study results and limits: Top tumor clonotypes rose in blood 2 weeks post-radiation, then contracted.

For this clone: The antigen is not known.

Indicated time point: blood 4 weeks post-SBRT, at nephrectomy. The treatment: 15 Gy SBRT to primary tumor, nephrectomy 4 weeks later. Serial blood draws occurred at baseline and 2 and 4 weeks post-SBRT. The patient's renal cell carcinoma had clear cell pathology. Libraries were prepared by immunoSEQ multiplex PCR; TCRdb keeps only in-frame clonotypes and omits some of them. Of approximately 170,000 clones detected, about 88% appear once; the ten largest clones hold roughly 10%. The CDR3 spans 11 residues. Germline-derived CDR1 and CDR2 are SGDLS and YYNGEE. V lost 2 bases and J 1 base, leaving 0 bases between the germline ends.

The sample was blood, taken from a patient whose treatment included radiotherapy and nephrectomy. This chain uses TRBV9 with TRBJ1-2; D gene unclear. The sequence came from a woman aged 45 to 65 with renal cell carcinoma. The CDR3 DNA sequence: TGTGCCAGCAGCGTTAACTATGGCTACACCTTC. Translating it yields CASSVNYGYTF.